These 25 T cell receptor beta chains came from one sample sequenced in a study of tumor-infiltrating lymphocytes in primary liver carcinoma. The source of the blood RNA was unsorted whole blood, and germline DNA was extracted as well. cDNA specific to TCR beta was made from approximately 0.55 ug of total RNA, with a constant-region primer employed for priming. Nested multiplex PCR, run for three rounds with slightly modified ARM-PCR, yielded TCR beta libraries. Researchers ran the first two PCR rounds for ten to eleven cycles each with TRBV1-TRBV30 forward primers and a C-beta reverse primer. TCRdb called the multiplex PCR reads again in MiXCR, with one record for every CDR3 protein. This sample has about 200,000 distinct CDR3 sequences, with 65% found just once. The specimen sequenced was peripheral blood. These receptors originate from a woman between 55 and 75 years old with primary liver carcinoma and hepatitis B virus infection.

For this clonotype: The conserved closing phenylalanine or tryptophan is absent in this CDR3, likely reflecting a read error. The rearrangement links TRBV6-1 to TRBJ2-5; D gene uncertain. CDR3 size: 14 residues. The germline CDR1 and CDR2 sequences are MNHNS and SASEGT. V lost 10 bases and J lost 7, with 22 bases in between. The CDR3 DNA reads TGTGCCATCCCCTCCCGGTGGTTTTTGGGGACCCAGTACCTC. Translated: CAIPSRWFLGTQYL.

This clonotype was seen at least ten times. V is TRBV6-4 and J is TRBJ1-5, with 9 bases aligning to TRBD1. Germline V lookup: CDR1 MRHNA, CDR2 SNTAGT. There are 18 residues in the CDR3. Losses at the gene ends were 8 bases for V and 0 bases for J; bases not matched to a gene: 14. The CDR3 DNA reads as TGTGCCAGCCACTCCCGGGACAGGGCCCCCAGTAGCAATCAGCCCCAGCATTTT. Encoded protein: CASHSRDRAPSSNQPQHF.

This clonotype was detected once. A much larger clone lies one base from this, so it may be a read error. The genes are TRBV12-3 or TRBV12-4 and TRBJ2-5, with 7 bases lining up with TRBD1. The CDR3 contains 19 residues. The V gene end was trimmed by 6 bases and the J gene end by 5 bases; junction bases not matched to a gene: 24. In nucleotides, the CDR3 is TGTGCCAGCAGCCCCCGATGGTTTGGTAGGGGGCCTGTCGGGGAGACCCAGTACTTC. It encodes CASSPRWFGRGPVGETQYF.

The CDR3 DNA reads TGTGCCAGCAGCTTGTTACCCTGCAATGAGCAGTTCTTC. Amino acids: CASSLLPCNEQFF. V usage is TRBV11-3 and J usage is TRBJ2-1, with no clear D. The V end lost 3 bases, the J end lost 6 bases, and 9 bases lay between the germline ends. There are 13 residues in the CDR3. Germline V gene data show CDR1 as SGHNT and CDR2 as YENEEA.

This clonotype was seen only once. A much larger clone is a single base away; this may be a read error. The chain combines TRBV6-1 with TRBJ1-2; possible D gene TRBD1, 6 bases. Looked up from germline, CDR1 is MNHNS and CDR2 is SASEGT. The CDR3 totals 16 residues. CDR3 DNA: TGTACCAGCACAGCCACCGTTGGGGGCGCGCTCTATGGCTACACCTTC. Its translation is CTSTATVGGALYGYTF.

This clonotype has only one observation. The chain carries TRBV30 and TRBJ2-7; D uncertain. The CDR3 sequence is 12 residues long. V dropped 1 base and J dropped 4 bases, with 8 bases sitting between them. The germline CDR1 and CDR2 sequences are GTSNPN and SVGIG (reference sequence). The CDR3 region has the DNA TGTGCCTGGAGTGCCGGAACTTACGAGCAGTACTTC. This encodes CAWSAGTYEQYF.

A remark on this clonotype: The missing conserved phenylalanine or tryptophan at the end of this CDR3 makes a read error likely. The chain is built from TRBV5-1 and TRBJ2-1; 7 positions match TRBD1. V shed 4 bases and J 2 bases; nucleotides not matched to a gene: 3. Germline CDR1 reads SGHRS; CDR2 reads YFSETQ. There are 14 residues in the CDR3. CDR3 DNA: TGCGCCAGCAGCCGGGACAGTACCTACAATGAGCAGTTCATC. Protein: CASSRDSTYNEQFI.

This clonotype was picked up many times. This chain links TRBV29-1 with TRBJ2-7; weak D call: TRBD2 (5 bases). The CDR3 consists of 13 residues. Germline V gives CDR1 SQVTM, CDR2 ANQGSEA. V dropped 6 bases and J dropped 5 bases, with 17 bases sitting between them. For the CDR3, the DNA is TGCAGCGTCTCAAGCGGACCGGGGAACGAGCAGTACTTC. This gives the protein CSVSSGPGNEQYF.

This clonotype was counted a few times. A much larger clone lies a single base off, so this may be a read error. The CDR3 coding sequence is TGTGCCAGCAGCCAAGGTCGGGCAGGGGGAAGCGAGACCCAGTACTTC. It codes for CASSQGRAGGSETQYF. V gene TRBV14 combines with J gene TRBJ2-5, with 7 bases matching TRBD1. Germline values: CDR1 SGHDN, CDR2 FVKESK. Germline trimming cut 1 base from V and 5 bases from J; bases unmatched to any gene: 10. The CDR3 is 16 amino acids.

On this clonotype: One end of the junction does not line up with germline, which may come from a read error. The chain carries TRBV6-5 and TRBJ2-6; possibly TRBD1 or TRBD2 for D (6 bases each). CDR1 and CDR2 (germline): MNHEY, SVGAGI. The CDR3 length is 17 residues. The CDR3 here is CVSSYSMGAWGVNVLTF. The CDR3 DNA sequence: TGTGTCAGCAGTTACTCGATGGGGGCGTGGGGGGTCAACGTCCTGACTTTC.

This clonotype was recorded at least ten times. The chain links TRBV7-2 to TRBJ2-7; perhaps TRBD2 as D (5 bases). The V gene lost 4 bases and the J gene lost 6 bases, with 16 bases spanning the gap. Per germline, CDR1 SGHTA and CDR2 FQGNSA. The CDR3 extends over 14 amino acids. CDR3 in amino acids: CASSWDVLGGEQYF. For the CDR3, the DNA is TGTGCCAGCAGCTGGGATGTACTTGGAGGCGAGCAGTACTTC.

As to this clonotype: No conserved phenylalanine or tryptophan is present at the end of the CDR3, so a read error is the likely explanation. V and J are TRBV28 and TRBJ1-5; a weak D match, TRBD1 (5 bases). CDR3 length equals 14 residues. V lost 5 bases to trimming and J lost 6 bases, with 14 bases between them. CDR1 and CDR2 (germline): MDHEN, SYDVKM. DNA of the CDR3: TGTGCCAGCAGTCATCAAGGAGGGGTTCAGCCCCAGCATTGT. Residues: CASSHQGGVQPQHC.

In the case of this clonotype: With a much larger clone just one base away, this may be a read error. The chain links TRBV6-5 to TRBJ1-6; D remains ambiguous. Germline V CDR1 and CDR2: MNHEY, SVGAGI. The CDR3 runs 16 residues. The V end was cut by 5 bases, the J end by 9 bases, with 20 bases between. The CDR3 loop is CASSHHRLGLGSPLHF. CDR3 DNA: TGTGCCAGCAGTCACCACCGACTGGGGTTAGGTTCACCCCTCCACTTT.

For this clonotype: This CDR3 fails to terminate in the conserved phenylalanine or tryptophan, so it likely reflects a read error. The chain uses TRBV11-2 and TRBJ2-1; 10 nucleotides agree with TRBD2. Germline CDR1 reads SGHAT; CDR2 reads FQNNGV. This CDR3 is built from 13 residues. The CDR3: CVSSLLAGNEQFL. In DNA, the CDR3 is TGTGTCAGCAGCTTACTAGCGGGGAATGAGCAGTTCCTC.

V is TRBV5-1 and J is TRBJ2-2; no clear D gene. The CDR3 runs 15 residues. V lost 2 bases and J 0 bases, leaving 8 bases between the germline ends. Germline values: CDR1 SGHRS, CDR2 YFSETQ. DNA of the CDR3: TGCGCCAGCAGCTTTTCGCAAACGAACACCGGGGAGCTGTTTTTT. This codes for CASSFSQTNTGELFF.

Turning to this clonotype: A much larger clone differs by one base, so this may be a read error. The genes are TRBV10-3 and TRBJ1-2, with 12 bases matching TRBD1. The CDR3 loop spans 16 amino acids. The germline gives CDR1 ENHRY, CDR2 SYGVKD. The CDR3 DNA is TGTGCCATCAGTGTAAGGGGACAGGGGGCTAACTATTGCTACACCTTC. Translated: CAISVRGQGANYCYTF.

In regard to this clonotype: In this CDR3 the conserved last residue, phenylalanine or tryptophan, is missing, so a read error is likely. Because the CDR3's place on the DNA is in doubt, the DNA is left out and the CDR3 is given as listed by TCRdb. The chain combines TRBV11-2 with TRBJ1-2. The V gene's germline CDR1 is SGHAT and CDR2 FQNNGV. The length of the CDR3 is 13 amino acids, counting both ends. CDR3 amino acids: CASSLDRNYGYTL.

The chain combines TRBV5-4 with TRBJ2-1; D call uncertain. Germline V gives CDR1 SGHNT, CDR2 YYREEE (reference sequence). The CDR3 is 13 residues long. Trimming removed 2 bases at V and 6 bases at J, with 9 bases between. The DNA of the CDR3 is TGTGCCAGCAGCTTTACAGATTTCAATGAGCAGTTCTTC. Translation: CASSFTDFNEQFF.

As regards this clonotype: This may be a read error, as it is one base from a much larger clone. This sequence joins TRBV6-5 and TRBJ2-5; 10 bases match TRBD1. The CDR3 spans 15 residues. Germline CDR1 reads MNHEY; CDR2 reads SVGAGI. The CDR3 DNA follows: TGTGCCAACAGTTACTCGGGGACAGGGGACAAGGCCCAGTACTTC. Translated, it gives CANSYSGTGDKAQYF.

This chain uses TRBV12-3 or TRBV12-4 with TRBJ2-1; D could derive from TRBD1 or TRBD2 (6 bases each). V was cut by 5 bases and J by 16 bases, with 27 bases left in between. The CDR3 is 15 amino acids. CDR3 DNA: TGTGCCAGCAGTAGGGTTAGGGGGGATTACAATGGGCACTTCTTC. It is translated as CASSRVRGDYNGHFF.

This clonotype was detected many times. Here the CDR3 DNA reads TGTGCCAGCAGCGAATTCGGTGAGGATCCTGGAAACACCATATATTTT. It encodes CASSEFGEDPGNTIYF. The genes are TRBV6-1 and TRBJ1-3; D not resolved. V dropped 6 bases and J dropped 2 bases, with 17 bases sitting between them. In germline, CDR1 is MNHNS, CDR2 SASEGT. The CDR3 is made up of 16 amino acids.

For this clonotype: This CDR3 is missing its conserved last phenylalanine or tryptophan, likely due to a read error. The gene calls are TRBV11-2 and TRBJ2-1; D remains ambiguous. CDR3 length equals 13 residues. CDR1 is SGHAT, CDR2 FQNNGV, per germline. CDR3 coding DNA: TGTGCCAGCAGTTTAGGCCCGTCCAATGAGCAGTTCCTC. This translates into CASSLGPSNEQFL.

A remark on this clonotype: The CDR3 ends on some other residue instead of the conserved phenylalanine or tryptophan, so this is likely a read error. No DNA is shown, since the ends of the CDR3 on it are uncertain; the CDR3 is the one TCRdb lists. This chain joins TRBV11-3 and TRBJ1-2; TRBD1, the D gene given by the table, was not confirmed from the DNA. The CDR3 is 13 residues long, ends included. From germline, CDR1 is SGHNT and CDR2 YENEEA. The CDR3 is CASSPTGSYGYAI.

The chain couples TRBV9 to TRBJ2-5; 9 bases fit TRBD1. V was pared by 4 bases and J by 5 bases, with 6 bases of the junction left unmatched. The CDR3 consists of 14 residues. Germline V gene lookup returns CDR1 SGDLS and CDR2 YYNGEE. CDR3 region: CASSNTGGSETQYF. CDR3 in DNA: TGTGCCAGCAGCAATACAGGGGGCAGTGAGACCCAGTACTTC.

The chain recombines TRBV4-1 with TRBJ2-7, with D uncertain. Germline assignment: CDR1 MGHRA and CDR2 YSYEKL. There are 16 residues in the CDR3. Deletions cut 4 bases from V and 1 base from J, with 17 bases between. CDR3 in DNA: TGCGCCAGCAGCCCCCCAGTCAGCAGGCCTTCCTACGAGCAGTACTTC. This gives the protein CASSPPVSRPSYEQYF.